This entry is about one TCR beta chain. No antigen is known for it. Clones were read by immunoSEQ multiplex PCR, and TCRdb kept only the in-frame ones, dropping some. The data contain approximately 63,000 clones, 89% of them singletons. Both intraepithelial and lamina propria lymphocytes were released by processing graft tissue. The CDR3 extends over 20 amino acids. With 3 bases clipped from V and 2 bases from J, the junction kept 16 bases outside the gene matches. Germline CDR1 is LGHNT and CDR2 is FRNRAP. This sample was taken from a study of graft-versus-host responses after intestinal transplantation. About the study: Multivisceral, liver-intestinal, or isolated intestinal grafts were transplanted into recipients. Study outcomes and limitations: Recipient marrow held GvH clones, some first seen in ileum or blood.

The specimen comprised ileum tissue, sampled around 350 days after transplant. The receptor's source is a human patient who received an intestinal transplant, so some T cells may come from the graft donor. The genes are TRBV12-5 and TRBJ1-5, with TRBD1 matching over 10 bases. The CDR3 here is CASGFCPTRDRGRGNQPQHF. For the CDR3, the DNA is TGTGCTAGTGGTTTTTGCCCTACCCGGGACAGGGGAAGGGGCAATCAGCCCCAGCATTTT.